The rows below give T cell receptor beta chains drawn from one sample of a study of blood T cell repertoires in COVID-19. Sequencing was performed with immunoSEQ multiplex PCR; in TCRdb, only in-frame clones are kept and a portion is missing. In the table there are roughly 190,000 clones, 88% of which are singletons. What was sequenced was peripheral blood. The receptors were gathered from a woman in her 40s who had recovered from COVID-19. The CDR3 runs from the conserved cysteine through the conserved F or W. A D gene is named only where the DNA matches it firmly. Only part of the rows carry a size: once, few, many, or a class if the clone is expanded.

D gene: NA; J gene: TRBJ1-1; clone size: NA; CDR3 length: 13; V gene: TRBV15; CDR3 DNA: TGTGCCACCAGCGGCCAAACCGGGACTGAAGCTTTCTTT; CDR3 protein: CATSGQTGTEAFF
D gene: NA; J gene: TRBJ2-1; clone size: few; CDR3 length: 14; V gene: TRBV7-9; CDR3 DNA: TGTGCCAGCAGCTCAATCGACAAAAACAATGAGCAGTTCTTC; CDR3 protein: CASSSIDKNNEQFF
D gene: TRBD2; J gene: TRBJ2-7; clone size: NA; CDR3 length: 15; V gene: TRBV19; CDR3 DNA: TGTGCCAGTAGTATCCGACTAGCGGCGGCCTACGAGCAGTACTTC; CDR3 protein: CASSIRLAAAYEQYF
D gene: NA; J gene: TRBJ2-3; clone size: NA; CDR3 length: 13; V gene: TRBV19; CDR3 DNA: TGTGCCAGTAATAGGGAGCCCACAGATACGCAGTATTTT; CDR3 protein: CASNREPTDTQYF
D gene: NA; J gene: TRBJ1-1; clone size: NA; CDR3 length: 18; V gene: TRBV9; CDR3 DNA: TGTGCCAGCAGCGTAGCGGGTAGCGGGGGGACTTCGAACACTGAAGCTTTCTTT; CDR3 protein: CASSVAGSGGTSNTEAFF
D gene: TRBD2; J gene: TRBJ2-3; clone size: NA; CDR3 length: 17; V gene: TRBV3-1/TRBV3-2; CDR3 DNA: TGTGCCAGCAGCCAAGAGCTAGCGGGAGGGCCCACAGATACGCAGTATTTT; CDR3 protein: CASSQELAGGPTDTQYF
D gene: NA; J gene: TRBJ1-1; clone size: NA; CDR3 length: 15; V gene: TRBV13; CDR3 DNA: TGTGCCAGCAGCCTCGTCGGGGGGGGGAGCACTGAAGCTTTCTTT; CDR3 protein: CASSLVGGGSTEAFF
D gene: TRBD1; J gene: TRBJ2-1; clone size: NA; CDR3 length: 15; V gene: TRBV7-3; CDR3 DNA: TGTGCCAGCAGCTTAAGACAGGGCTCCTACAATGAGCAGTTCTTC; CDR3 protein: CASSLRQGSYNEQFF
D gene: NA; J gene: TRBJ2-2; clone size: NA; CDR3 length: 15; V gene: TRBV5-1; CDR3 DNA: TGCGCCAGCAGCTTACGGCAGGCGAACACCGGGGAGCTGTTTTTT; CDR3 protein: CASSLRQANTGELFF
D gene: NA; J gene: TRBJ1-6; clone size: NA; CDR3 length: 17; V gene: TRBV19; CDR3 DNA: TGTGCCAGTAGTCTACGCCTTGGGCAGCTGAGTAATTCACCCCTCCACTTT; CDR3 protein: CASSLRLGQLSNSPLHF
D gene: NA; J gene: TRBJ1-1; clone size: NA; CDR3 length: 11; V gene: TRBV6-5; CDR3 DNA: TGTGCCAGCAGTTCCCCCAGGGGCACTTTCTTT; CDR3 protein: CASSSPRGTFF